The text below deals with one T cell receptor (beta chain). This sample was taken from a study of technical replicates of blood from a handful of donors. Sequencing was performed with immunoSEQ multiplex PCR; in TCRdb, only in-frame clones are kept and a portion is missing. The sample holds about 70,000 clones, around nine tenths seen once. The germline V gene encodes CDR1 SGHTA and CDR2 FQGNSA. Trimming stripped 5 bases from V and 5 bases from J, with 18 bases between. This CDR3 contains 15 residues. The material sequenced was T cells isolated from PBMCs. The rearrangement uses TRBV7-2 and TRBJ1-2; the D is unclear. This TCR was recovered from a human donor in good health. The CDR3 DNA reads as TGTGCCAGCAGCCCGAAGAGCGGGTCACATTATGGCTACACCTTC. Its protein product is CASSPKSGSHYGYTF.